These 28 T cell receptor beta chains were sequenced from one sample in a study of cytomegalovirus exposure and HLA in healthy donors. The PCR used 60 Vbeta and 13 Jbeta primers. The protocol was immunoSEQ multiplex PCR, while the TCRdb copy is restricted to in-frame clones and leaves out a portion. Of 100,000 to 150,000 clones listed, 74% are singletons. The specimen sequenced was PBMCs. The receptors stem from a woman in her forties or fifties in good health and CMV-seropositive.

CDR3: CASSIRGSGNTIYF. The CDR3 DNA follows: TGTGCCAGTAGTATTCGGGGGTCTGGAAACACCATATATTTT. V is TRBV19 and J is TRBJ1-3; D is perhaps TRBD1 (5 bases). V was cut by 3 bases and J by 1 base, with 7 bases left in between. From germline, CDR1 is LNHDA and CDR2 SQIVND (reference sequence). The CDR3 is 14 residues long.

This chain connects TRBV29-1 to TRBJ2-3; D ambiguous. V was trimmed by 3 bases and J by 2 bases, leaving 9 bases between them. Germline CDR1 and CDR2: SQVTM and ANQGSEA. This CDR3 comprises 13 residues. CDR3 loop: CSVEGHSTDTQYF. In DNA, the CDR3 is TGCAGCGTTGAGGGCCACTCCACAGATACGCAGTATTTT.

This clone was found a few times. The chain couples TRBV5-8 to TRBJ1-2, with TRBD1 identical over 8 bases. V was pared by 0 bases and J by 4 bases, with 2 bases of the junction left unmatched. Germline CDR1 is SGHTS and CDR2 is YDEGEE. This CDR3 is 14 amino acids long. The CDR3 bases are TGTGCCAGCAGCTTGGGCAGGGGGCCCTATGGCTACACCTTC. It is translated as CASSLGRGPYGYTF. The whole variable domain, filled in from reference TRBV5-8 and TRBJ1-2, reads EAGVTQSPTHLIKTRGQQATLRCSPISGHTSVYWYQQALGLGLQFLLWYDEGEERNRGNFPPRFSGRQFPNYSSELNVNALELEDSALYLCASSLGRGPYGYTFGSGTRLTVV.

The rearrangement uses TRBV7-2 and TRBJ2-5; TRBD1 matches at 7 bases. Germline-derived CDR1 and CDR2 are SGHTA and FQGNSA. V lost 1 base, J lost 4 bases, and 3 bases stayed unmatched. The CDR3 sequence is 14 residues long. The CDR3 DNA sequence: TGTGCCAGCAGCTTAGTAGGGGGCGGAGAGACCCAGTACTTC. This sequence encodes CASSLVGGGETQYF.

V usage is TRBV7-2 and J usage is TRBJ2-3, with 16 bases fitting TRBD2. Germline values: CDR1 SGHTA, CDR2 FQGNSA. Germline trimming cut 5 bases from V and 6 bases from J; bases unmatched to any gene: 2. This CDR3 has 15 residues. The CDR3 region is CASSKGLAGGDTQYF. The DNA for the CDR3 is TGTGCCAGCAGCAAGGGACTAGCGGGGGGGGATACGCAGTATTTT.

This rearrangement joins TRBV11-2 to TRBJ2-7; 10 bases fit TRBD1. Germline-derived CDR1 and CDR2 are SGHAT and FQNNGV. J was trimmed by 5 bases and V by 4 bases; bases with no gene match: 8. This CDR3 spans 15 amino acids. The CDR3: CASSWGTGVRDEQYF. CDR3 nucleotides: TGTGCCAGCAGCTGGGGGACAGGGGTAAGGGACGAGCAGTACTTC.

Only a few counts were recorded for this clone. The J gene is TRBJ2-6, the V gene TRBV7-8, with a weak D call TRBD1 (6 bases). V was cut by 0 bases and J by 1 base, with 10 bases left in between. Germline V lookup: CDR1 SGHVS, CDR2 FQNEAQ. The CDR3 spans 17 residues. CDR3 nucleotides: TGTGCCAGCAGCTTAGCAAACAGGGAATCTGGGGCCAACGTCCTGACTTTC. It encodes CASSLANRESGANVLTF. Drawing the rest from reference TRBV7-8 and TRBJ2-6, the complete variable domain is GAGVSQSPRYKVAKRGQDVALRCDPISGHVSLFWYQQALGQGPEFLTYFQNEAQLDKSGLPSDRFFAERPEGSVSTLKIQRTQQEDSAVYLCASSLANRESGANVLTFGAGSRLTVL.

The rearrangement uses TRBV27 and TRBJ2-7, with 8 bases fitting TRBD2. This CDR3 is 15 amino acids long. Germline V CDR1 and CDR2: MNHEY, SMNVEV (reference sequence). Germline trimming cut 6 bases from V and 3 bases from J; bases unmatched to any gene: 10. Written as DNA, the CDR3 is TGTGCCAGCAGAACCGGGGGGGGGCGAATCTACGAGCAGTACTTC. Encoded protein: CASRTGGGRIYEQYF.

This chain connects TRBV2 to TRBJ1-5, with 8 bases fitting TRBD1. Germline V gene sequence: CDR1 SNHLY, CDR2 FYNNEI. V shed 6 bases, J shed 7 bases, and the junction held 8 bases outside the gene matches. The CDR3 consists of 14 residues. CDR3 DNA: TGTGCCAGCAGCGGAGACAGGGGTAGCCAGCCCCAGCATTTT. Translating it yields CASSGDRGSQPQHF.

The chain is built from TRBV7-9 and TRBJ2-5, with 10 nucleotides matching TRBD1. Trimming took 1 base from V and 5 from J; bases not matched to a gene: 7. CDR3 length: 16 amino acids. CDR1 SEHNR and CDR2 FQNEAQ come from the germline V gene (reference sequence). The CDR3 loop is CASSLGDRGLRETQYF. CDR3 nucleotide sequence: TGTGCCAGCAGCTTAGGAGACAGGGGGCTTCGGGAGACCCAGTACTTC. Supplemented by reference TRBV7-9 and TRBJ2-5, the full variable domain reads DTGVSQNPRHKITKRGQNVTFRCDPISEHNRLYWYRQTLGQGPEFLTYFQNEAQLEKSRLLSDRFSAERPKGSFSTLEIQRTEQGDSAMYLCASSLGDRGLRETQYFGPGTRLLVL.

CDR3 amino acids: CASSLGTEYGYTF. CDR3 nucleotides: TGTGCCAGCAGCTTGGGGACAGAGTATGGCTACACCTTC. The chain joins TRBV5-4 to TRBJ1-2; D possibly corresponds to TRBD1 (6 bases). Trimming took off 0 bases at V and 5 bases at J, with 8 bases between the two ends. CDR3 length: 13 amino acids. Germline V lookup: CDR1 SGHNT, CDR2 YYREEE (reference sequence). The variable domain in full, completed from reference TRBV5-4 and TRBJ1-2, reads ETGVTQSPTHLIKTRGQQVTLRCSSQSGHNTVSWYQQALGQGPQFIFQYYREEENGRGNFPPRFSGLQFPNYSSELNVNALELDDSALYLCASSLGTEYGYTFGSGTRLTVV.

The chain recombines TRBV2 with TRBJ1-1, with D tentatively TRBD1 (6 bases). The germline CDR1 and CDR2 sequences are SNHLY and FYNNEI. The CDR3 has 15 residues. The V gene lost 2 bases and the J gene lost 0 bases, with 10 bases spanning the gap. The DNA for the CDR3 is TGTGCCAGCAGTGAACGGGGGGCGATGAACACTGAAGCTTTCTTT. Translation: CASSERGAMNTEAFF. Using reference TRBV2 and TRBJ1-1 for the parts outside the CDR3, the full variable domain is EPEVTQTPSHQVTQMGQEVILRCVPISNHLYFYWYRQILGQKVEFLVSFYNNEISEKSEIFDDQFSVERPDGSNFTLKIRSTKLEDSAMYFCASSERGAMNTEAFFGQGTRLTVV.

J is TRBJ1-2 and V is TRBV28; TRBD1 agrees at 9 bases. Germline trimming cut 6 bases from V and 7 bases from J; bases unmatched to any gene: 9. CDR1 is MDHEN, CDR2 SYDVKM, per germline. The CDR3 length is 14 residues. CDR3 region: CASSVPGQGGGYTF. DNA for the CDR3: TGTGCCAGCAGCGTACCGGGACAGGGTGGTGGCTACACCTTC.

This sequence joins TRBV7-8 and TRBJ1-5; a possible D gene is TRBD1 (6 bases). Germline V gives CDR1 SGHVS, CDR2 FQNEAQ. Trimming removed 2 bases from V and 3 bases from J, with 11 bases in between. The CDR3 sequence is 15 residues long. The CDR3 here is CASSLLGTLNQPQHF. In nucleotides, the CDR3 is TGTGCCAGCAGCTTACTCGGGACACTCAATCAGCCCCAGCATTTT.

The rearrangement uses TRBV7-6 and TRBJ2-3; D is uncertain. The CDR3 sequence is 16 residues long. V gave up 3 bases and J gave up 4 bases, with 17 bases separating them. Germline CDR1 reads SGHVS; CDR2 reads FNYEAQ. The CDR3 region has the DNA TGTGCCAGCAGCTTTTCCGTGGCCCTAGTCTCAGATACGCAGTATTTT. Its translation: CASSFSVALVSDTQYF. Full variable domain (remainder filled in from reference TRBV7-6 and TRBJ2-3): GAGVSQSPRYKVTKRGQDVALRCDPISGHVSLYWYRQALGQGPEFLTYFNYEAQQDKSGLPNDRFSAERPEGSISTLTIQRTEQRDSAMYRCASSFSVALVSDTQYFGPGTRLTVL.

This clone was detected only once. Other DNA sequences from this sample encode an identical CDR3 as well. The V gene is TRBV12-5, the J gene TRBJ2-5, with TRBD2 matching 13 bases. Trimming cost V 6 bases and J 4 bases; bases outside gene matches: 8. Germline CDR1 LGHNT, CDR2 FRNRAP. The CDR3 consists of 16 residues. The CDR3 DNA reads TGTGCTAGTGGCCCCGGACTAGCGGGGGAAGGAGAGACCCAGTACTTC. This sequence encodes CASGPGLAGEGETQYF.

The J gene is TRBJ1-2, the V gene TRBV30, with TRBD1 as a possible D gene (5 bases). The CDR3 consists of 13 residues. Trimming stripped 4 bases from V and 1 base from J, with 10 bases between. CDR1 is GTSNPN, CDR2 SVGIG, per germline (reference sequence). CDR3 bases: TGTGCCTGGACATCAGGGATTAACTATGGCTACACCTTC. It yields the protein CAWTSGINYGYTF.

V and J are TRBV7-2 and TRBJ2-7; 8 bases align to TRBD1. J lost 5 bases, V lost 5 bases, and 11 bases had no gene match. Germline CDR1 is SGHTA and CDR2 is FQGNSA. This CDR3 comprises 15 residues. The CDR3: CASSPQTGAPNEQYF. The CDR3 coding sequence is TGTGCCAGCAGCCCTCAGACAGGGGCCCCCAACGAGCAGTACTTC.

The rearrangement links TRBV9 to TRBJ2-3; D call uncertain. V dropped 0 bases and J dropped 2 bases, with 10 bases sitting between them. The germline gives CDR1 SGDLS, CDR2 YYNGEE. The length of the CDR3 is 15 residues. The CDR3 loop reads CASSVGGSYTDTQYF. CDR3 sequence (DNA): TGTGCCAGCAGCGTAGGCGGCAGCTACACAGATACGCAGTATTTT.

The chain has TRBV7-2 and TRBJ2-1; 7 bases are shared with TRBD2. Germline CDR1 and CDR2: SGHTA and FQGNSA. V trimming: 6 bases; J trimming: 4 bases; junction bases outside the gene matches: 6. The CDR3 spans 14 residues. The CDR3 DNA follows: TGTGCCAGCAGTCGAGCGGGGAGTTACAATGAGCAGTTCTTC. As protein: CASSRAGSYNEQFF.

The CDR3 reads CASSQSSLDEEKLFF. DNA of the CDR3: TGTGCCAGCAGCCAATCGAGCCTCGATGAGGAAAAACTGTTTTTT. The chain joins TRBV16 to TRBJ1-4; D is unresolved. The length of the CDR3 is 15 residues. Germline V lookup: CDR1 KGHSY, CDR2 FQNENV. The ends were cut back, 0 bases at V and 8 bases at J, with 13 bases in the middle.

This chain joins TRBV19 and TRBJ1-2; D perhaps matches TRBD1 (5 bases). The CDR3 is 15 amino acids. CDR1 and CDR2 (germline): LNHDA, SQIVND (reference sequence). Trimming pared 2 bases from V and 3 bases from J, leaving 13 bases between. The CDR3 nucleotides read TGTGCCAGTAGTATATGGGCCAGGGAGGACTATGGCTACACCTTC. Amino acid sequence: CASSIWAREDYGYTF.

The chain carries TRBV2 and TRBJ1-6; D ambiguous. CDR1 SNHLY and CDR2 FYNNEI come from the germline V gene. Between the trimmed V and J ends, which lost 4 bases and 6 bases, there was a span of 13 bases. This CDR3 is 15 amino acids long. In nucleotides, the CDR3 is TGTGCCAGCAGTGCTGTCGGAGGCCGTAATTCACCCCTCCACTTT. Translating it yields CASSAVGGRNSPLHF.

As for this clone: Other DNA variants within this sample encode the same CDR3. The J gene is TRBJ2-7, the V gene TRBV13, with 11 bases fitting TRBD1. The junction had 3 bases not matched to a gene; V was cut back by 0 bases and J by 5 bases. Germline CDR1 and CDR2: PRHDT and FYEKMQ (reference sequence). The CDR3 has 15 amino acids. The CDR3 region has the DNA TGTGCCAGCAGCTTAGGGGCGGACAGGGGGCACGAGCAGTACTTC. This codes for CASSLGADRGHEQYF.

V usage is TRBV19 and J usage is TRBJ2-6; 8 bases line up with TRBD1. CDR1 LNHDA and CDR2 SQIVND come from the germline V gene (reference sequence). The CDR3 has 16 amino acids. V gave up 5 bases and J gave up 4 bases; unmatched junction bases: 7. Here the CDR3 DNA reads TGTGCCAGTAGTGGAAGACAGGGGAGCGGGGCCAACGTCCTGACTTTC. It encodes CASSGRQGSGANVLTF.

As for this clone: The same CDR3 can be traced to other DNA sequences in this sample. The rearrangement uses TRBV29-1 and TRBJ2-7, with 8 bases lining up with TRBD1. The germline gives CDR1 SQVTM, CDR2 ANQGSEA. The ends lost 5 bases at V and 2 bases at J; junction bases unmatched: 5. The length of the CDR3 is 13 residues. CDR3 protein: CSVQGQGAYEQYF. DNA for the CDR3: TGCAGCGTTCAAGGACAGGGTGCCTACGAGCAGTACTTC.

CDR3 in amino acids: CASSEEWGEFSGYTF. As DNA, the CDR3 is TGTGCCAGCAGTGAAGAGTGGGGGGAGTTTAGCGGCTACACCTTC. This chain uses TRBV2 with TRBJ1-2, with a tentative D call TRBD1 (5 bases). V was pared by 1 base and J by 8 bases, with 17 bases between. This CDR3 is built from 15 residues. Germline V lookup: CDR1 SNHLY, CDR2 FYNNEI.

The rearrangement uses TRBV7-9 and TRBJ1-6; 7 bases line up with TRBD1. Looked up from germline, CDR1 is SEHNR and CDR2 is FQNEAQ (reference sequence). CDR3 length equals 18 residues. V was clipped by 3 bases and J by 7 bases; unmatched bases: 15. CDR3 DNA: TGTGCCAGCAGCTTGATCCGACAGGGCACCCCCTTAAATTCACCCCTCCACTTT. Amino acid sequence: CASSLIRQGTPLNSPLHF.